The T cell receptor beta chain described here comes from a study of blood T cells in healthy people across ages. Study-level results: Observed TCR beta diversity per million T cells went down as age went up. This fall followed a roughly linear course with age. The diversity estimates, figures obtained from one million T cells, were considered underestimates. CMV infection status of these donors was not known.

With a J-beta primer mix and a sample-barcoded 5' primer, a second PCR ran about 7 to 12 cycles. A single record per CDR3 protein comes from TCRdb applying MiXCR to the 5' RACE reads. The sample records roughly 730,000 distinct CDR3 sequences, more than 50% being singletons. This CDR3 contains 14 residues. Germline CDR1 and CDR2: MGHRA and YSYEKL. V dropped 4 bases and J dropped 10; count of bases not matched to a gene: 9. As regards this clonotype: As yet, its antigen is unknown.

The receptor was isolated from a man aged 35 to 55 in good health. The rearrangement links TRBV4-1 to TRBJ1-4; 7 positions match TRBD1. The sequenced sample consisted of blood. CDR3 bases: TGCGCCAGCAGCCTCCCGGGATCAGGGGGAAAACTGTTTTTT. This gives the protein CASSLPGSGGKLFF.